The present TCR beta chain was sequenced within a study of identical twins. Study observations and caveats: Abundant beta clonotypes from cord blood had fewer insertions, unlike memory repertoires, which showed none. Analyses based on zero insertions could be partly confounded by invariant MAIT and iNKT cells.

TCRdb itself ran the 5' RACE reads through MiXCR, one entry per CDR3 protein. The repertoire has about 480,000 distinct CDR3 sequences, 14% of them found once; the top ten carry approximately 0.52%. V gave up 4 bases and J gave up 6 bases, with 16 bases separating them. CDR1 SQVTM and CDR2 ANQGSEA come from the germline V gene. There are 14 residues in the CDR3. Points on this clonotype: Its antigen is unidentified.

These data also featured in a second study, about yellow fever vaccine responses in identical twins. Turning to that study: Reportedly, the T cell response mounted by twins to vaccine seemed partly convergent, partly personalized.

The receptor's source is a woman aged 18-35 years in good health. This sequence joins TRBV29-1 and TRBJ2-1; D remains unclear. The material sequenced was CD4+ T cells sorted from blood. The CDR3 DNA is TGCAGCGTTGTTAAGGACCGAAACGTCAATGAGCAGTTCTTC. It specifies CSVVKDRNVNEQFF.